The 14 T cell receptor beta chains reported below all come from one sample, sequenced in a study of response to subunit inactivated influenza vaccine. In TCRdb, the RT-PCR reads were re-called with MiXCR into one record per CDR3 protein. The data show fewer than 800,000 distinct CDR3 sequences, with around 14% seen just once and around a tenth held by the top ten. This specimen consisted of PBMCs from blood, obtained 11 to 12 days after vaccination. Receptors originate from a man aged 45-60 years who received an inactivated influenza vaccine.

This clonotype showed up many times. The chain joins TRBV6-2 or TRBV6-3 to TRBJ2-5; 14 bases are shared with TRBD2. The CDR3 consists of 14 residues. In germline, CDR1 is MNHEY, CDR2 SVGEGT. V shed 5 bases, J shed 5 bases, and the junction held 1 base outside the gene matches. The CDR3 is CASSRTSGGETQYF. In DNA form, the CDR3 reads TGTGCCAGCAGTCGGACTAGCGGGGGGGAGACCCAGTACTTC.

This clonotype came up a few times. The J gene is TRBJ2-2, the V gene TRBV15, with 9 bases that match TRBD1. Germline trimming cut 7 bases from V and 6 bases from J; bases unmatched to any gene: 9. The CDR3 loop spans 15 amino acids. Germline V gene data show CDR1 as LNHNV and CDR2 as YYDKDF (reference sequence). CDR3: CATTEGQGGAGELFF. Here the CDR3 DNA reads TGTGCCACCACTGAGGGACAGGGTGGCGCCGGGGAGCTGTTTTTT.

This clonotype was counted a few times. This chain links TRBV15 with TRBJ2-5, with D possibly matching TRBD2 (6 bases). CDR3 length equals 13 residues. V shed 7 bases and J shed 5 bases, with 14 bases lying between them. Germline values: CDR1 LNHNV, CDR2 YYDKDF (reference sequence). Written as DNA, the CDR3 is TGTGCCACCACTCCCGGAGGGAGCGAGACCCAGTACTTC. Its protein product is CATTPGGSETQYF.

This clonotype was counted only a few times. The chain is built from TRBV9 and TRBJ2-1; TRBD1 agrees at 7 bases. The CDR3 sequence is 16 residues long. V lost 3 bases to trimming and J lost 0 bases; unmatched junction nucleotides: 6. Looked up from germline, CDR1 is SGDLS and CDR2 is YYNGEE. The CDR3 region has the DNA TGTGCCAGCAGCGGCCGGGACAGCTTCTCCTACAATGAGCAGTTCTTC. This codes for CASSGRDSFSYNEQFF.

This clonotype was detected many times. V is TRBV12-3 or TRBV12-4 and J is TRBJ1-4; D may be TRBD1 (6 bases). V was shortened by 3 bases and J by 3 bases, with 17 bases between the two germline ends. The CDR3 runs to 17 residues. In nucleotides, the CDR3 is TGTGCCAGCAGTTTTTCGTGGGGGCGGGAGTCTAATGAAAAACTGTTTTTT. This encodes CASSFSWGRESNEKLFF.

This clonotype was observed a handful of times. The CDR3 here is CASSSPGTGYTSRYF. In DNA form, the CDR3 reads TGTGCCAGCAGCTCTCCCGGGACAGGGTATACTTCGCGGTACTTC. This chain connects TRBV12-3 or TRBV12-4 to TRBJ2-7, with 9 bases matching TRBD1. The CDR3 loop spans 15 amino acids. The trim removed 6 bases at V and 12 bases at J, leaving 18 bases unmatched.

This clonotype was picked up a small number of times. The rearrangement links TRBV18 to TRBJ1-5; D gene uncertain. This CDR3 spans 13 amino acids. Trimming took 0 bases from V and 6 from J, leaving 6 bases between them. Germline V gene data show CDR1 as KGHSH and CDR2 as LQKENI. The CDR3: CASSPPMGQPQHF. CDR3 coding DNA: TGTGCCAGCTCACCACCGATGGGTCAGCCCCAGCATTTT.

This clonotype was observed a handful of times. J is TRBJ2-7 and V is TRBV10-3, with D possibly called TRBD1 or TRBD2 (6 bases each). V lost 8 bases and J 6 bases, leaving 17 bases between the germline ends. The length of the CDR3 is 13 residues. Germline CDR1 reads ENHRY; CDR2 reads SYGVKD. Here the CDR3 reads CAIRPETGAEQYF. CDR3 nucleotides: TGTGCCATCCGTCCGGAGACGGGGGCCGAGCAGTACTTC.

DNA of the CDR3: TGTGCCAGCAGCTCGACCGGGACAGGGAAAAACGGGGAGCTGTTTTTT. It codes for CASSSTGTGKNGELFF. The chain links TRBV7-9 to TRBJ2-2; the match to TRBD1 covers 9 bases. The V gene end was trimmed by 4 bases and the J gene end by 7 bases; junction bases not matched to a gene: 10. The CDR3 sequence is 16 residues long. Per the germline V gene, CDR1 is SEHNR and CDR2 is FQNEAQ (reference sequence).

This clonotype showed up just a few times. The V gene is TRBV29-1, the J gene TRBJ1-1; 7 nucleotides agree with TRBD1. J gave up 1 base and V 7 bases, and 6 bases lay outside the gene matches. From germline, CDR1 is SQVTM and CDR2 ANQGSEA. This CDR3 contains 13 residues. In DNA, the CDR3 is TGCAGCGGACGGGACAGCCCGAACACTGAAGCTTTCTTT. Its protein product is CSGRDSPNTEAFF.

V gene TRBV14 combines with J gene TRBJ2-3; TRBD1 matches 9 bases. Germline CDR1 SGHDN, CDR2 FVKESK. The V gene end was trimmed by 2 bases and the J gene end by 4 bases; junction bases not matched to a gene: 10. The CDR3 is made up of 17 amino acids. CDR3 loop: CASSQSYRGLFADTQYF. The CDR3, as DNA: TGTGCCAGCAGCCAATCCTACAGGGGGCTATTCGCAGATACGCAGTATTTT.

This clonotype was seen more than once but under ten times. The CDR3 DNA is TGCGCCAGCAGCGAAAGGGTCACAGATGGAAACACCATATATTTT. Its translation: CASSERVTDGNTIYF. The chain has TRBV4-1 and TRBJ1-3, with unresolved D. Between the trimmed V and J ends, which lost 5 bases and 3 bases, there was a span of 14 bases. In germline, CDR1 is MGHRA, CDR2 YSYEKL. The CDR3 covers 15 residues.

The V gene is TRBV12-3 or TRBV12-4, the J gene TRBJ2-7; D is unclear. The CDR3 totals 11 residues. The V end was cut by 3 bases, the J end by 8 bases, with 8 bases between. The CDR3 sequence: CASSLVGQQYF. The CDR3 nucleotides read TGTGCCAGCAGTTTGGTAGGGCAGCAGTACTTC.

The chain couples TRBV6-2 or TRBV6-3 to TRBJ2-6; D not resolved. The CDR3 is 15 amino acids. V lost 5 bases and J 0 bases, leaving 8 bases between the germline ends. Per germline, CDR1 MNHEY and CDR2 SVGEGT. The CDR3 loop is CASSPRRSGANVLTF. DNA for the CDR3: TGTGCCAGCAGTCCTCGGCGCTCTGGGGCCAACGTCCTGACTTTC.